Listed here are 30 T cell receptor beta chains from one sample, sequenced in a study of blood T cells in healthy people across ages. Next came a second PCR, run for about 6 to 12 cycles, which used a sample-barcoded 5' primer along with a J-beta primer mix. A single record per CDR3 protein comes from TCRdb applying MiXCR to the 5' RACE reads. The sample consists of about 1,800,000 distinct CDR3 sequences, roughly 27% of them appearing once. The material sequenced was blood. These TCRs come from a woman aged 25 to 39 in good health.

This clonotype was found once. The chain combines TRBV5-1 with TRBJ2-7, with D possibly matching TRBD2 (6 bases). Germline V gives CDR1 SGHRS, CDR2 YFSETQ. This CDR3 is built from 16 residues. V lost 4 bases to trimming and J lost 0 bases, with 17 bases between them. CDR3 bases: TGCGCCAGCAGCCGGGCGGGGTCGGCGGGCTCCTACGAGCAGTACTTC. It yields the protein CASSRAGSAGSYEQYF.

V gene TRBV5-1 combines with J gene TRBJ2-7; no definite D call. The germline gives CDR1 SGHRS, CDR2 YFSETQ. V lost 0 bases, J lost 5 bases, and 9 bases lay in between. This CDR3 spans 13 amino acids. The CDR3 loop is CASSLAAEHEQYF. In DNA form, the CDR3 reads TGCGCCAGCAGCTTGGCAGCAGAACACGAGCAGTACTTC.

This sequence joins TRBV25-1 and TRBJ1-6; D gene unclear. The CDR3 sequence is 13 residues long. Trimming took 0 bases from V and 9 from J, leaving 6 bases between them. Germline V CDR1 and CDR2: MGHDK, SYGVNS. The CDR3 loop reads CASSEYLGSPLHF. CDR3 nucleotides: TGTGCCAGCAGTGAATATCTCGGTTCACCCCTCCACTTT.

This clonotype came up a few times. The chain employs TRBV25-1 and TRBJ1-1; weak D call: TRBD1 (6 bases). The CDR3 runs to 13 residues. Germline loops: CDR1 MGHDK, CDR2 SYGVNS. V lost 2 bases to trimming and J lost 5 bases, with 9 bases between them. The CDR3 spells CASSEPQGTEAFF. The CDR3 coding sequence is TGTGCCAGCAGTGAACCACAGGGAACTGAAGCTTTCTTT.

The table lists this clonotype with a few counts. This chain connects TRBV19 to TRBJ2-1, with 12 bases that match TRBD2. The CDR3 extends over 15 amino acids. In germline, CDR1 is LNHDA, CDR2 SQIVND (reference sequence). V was pared by 7 bases and J by 5 bases, with 6 bases of the junction left unmatched. The CDR3 protein is CASKIGLAGNNEQFF. The DNA of the CDR3 is TGTGCCAGTAAGATAGGACTAGCGGGAAACAATGAGCAGTTCTTC.

This clonotype appeared many times. The chain combines TRBV20-1 with TRBJ2-7; 10 bases fit TRBD2. The CDR3 is 15 residues long. Germline CDR1 reads DFQATT; CDR2 reads SNEGSKA (reference sequence). After removal of 5 bases from V and 0 bases from J, the junction contained 7 bases not matched to a gene. The CDR3 protein is CSAPSGGPLSYEQYF. The CDR3, as DNA: TGCAGTGCTCCTAGCGGGGGACCACTCTCCTACGAGCAGTACTTC.

The V gene is TRBV29-1, the J gene TRBJ2-7, with D possibly TRBD1 on 5 matching bases. V dropped 6 bases and J dropped 3 bases, with 18 bases sitting between them. CDR3 length equals 14 residues. CDR1 SQVTM and CDR2 ANQGSEA come from the germline V gene. The CDR3 is CSVAEDSLLYEQYF. Here the CDR3 DNA reads TGCAGCGTCGCCGAAGACAGCCTACTCTACGAGCAGTACTTC.

J is TRBJ2-5 and V is TRBV2; maybe TRBD2 (6 bases). CDR3 length: 12 amino acids. Per germline, CDR1 SNHLY and CDR2 FYNNEI. The CDR3 region has the DNA TGTGCTACTCGACTCGGGGGAGAGACCCAGTACTTC. Protein sequence: CATRLGGETQYF.

This clonotype was seen a few times. V is TRBV5-1 and J is TRBJ1-4, with D possibly being TRBD1 (6 bases). Deletions cut 3 bases from V and 4 bases from J, with 13 bases between. The CDR3 length is 15 residues. Germline values: CDR1 SGHRS, CDR2 YFSETQ. Written as DNA, the CDR3 is TGCGCCAGCAGCTCCGAAGACAGGCTTAATGAAAAACTGTTTTTT. Protein: CASSSEDRLNEKLFF.

Regarding this clonotype: A much larger clonotype is one base distant, so this may be a read error. This sequence joins TRBV7-2 and TRBJ2-5; TRBD2 matches 11 bases. The J call may be incorrect, as the DNA end agrees better with TRBJ2-7. Germline V gene lookup returns CDR1 SGHTA and CDR2 FQGNSA. The CDR3 runs 15 residues. The CDR3 bases are TGTGCCGGCAGCAGCCGTACTAGCGGGAGACACGAGCAGTACTTC. This translates into CAGSSRTSGRHEQYF.

The V call is TRBV4-3, the J call TRBJ2-1, with 12 bases aligning to TRBD2. The ends lost 7 bases at V and 10 bases at J; junction bases unmatched: 17. The CDR3 runs to 17 residues. The germline gives CDR1 LGHNA, CDR2 YSLEER. The CDR3 region has the DNA TGCGCCAGCATTTTTTCTCCTCTAGCGGGAGGGCCGGCGGAGCAGTTCTTC. The encoded protein is CASIFSPLAGGPAEQFF.

V usage is TRBV6-5 and J usage is TRBJ1-1, with D possibly matching TRBD1 (5 bases). The V gene lost 8 bases and the J gene lost 2 bases, with 9 bases spanning the gap. Germline V lookup: CDR1 MNHEY, CDR2 SVGAGI. The CDR3 runs 12 residues. The CDR3 loop reads CASGGSNTEAFF. In nucleotides, the CDR3 is TGTGCCAGCGGGGGTTCAAACACTGAAGCTTTCTTT.

The chain employs TRBV12-5 and TRBJ1-6, with TRBD1 matching over 7 bases. Germline CDR1 LGHNT, CDR2 FRNRAP. V trimming: 6 bases; J trimming: 4 bases; junction bases outside the gene matches: 3. The CDR3 contains 14 residues. The CDR3 region is CASGATGYNSPLHF. The CDR3 bases are TGTGCTAGTGGCGCGACAGGGTATAATTCACCCCTCCACTTT.

This rearrangement joins TRBV12-5 to TRBJ1-4; D remains unclear. This CDR3 contains 13 residues. From germline, CDR1 is LGHNT and CDR2 FRNRAP. Trimming removed 5 bases from V and 0 bases from J, with 4 bases in between. The CDR3 loop is CASGGTTNEKLFF. The CDR3 nucleotides read TGTGCTAGTGGTGGGACAACTAATGAAAAACTGTTTTTT.

This clonotype was seen a handful of times. V and J are TRBV20-1 and TRBJ2-3, with 7 nucleotides matching TRBD2. V gave up 6 bases and J gave up 6 bases; unmatched junction bases: 12. CDR1 and CDR2 from the germline V gene are DFQATT and SNEGSKA (reference sequence). This CDR3 has 14 residues. The CDR3 nucleotides are TGCAGTGCCCGATCAGCGGGACCAGGGGATACGCAGTATTTT. This codes for CSARSAGPGDTQYF.

Comments on this clonotype: Compared with germline, one end of the junction differs, possibly owing to a read error. The rearrangement uses TRBV20-1 and TRBJ1-4; D is unclear. Germline CDR1 DFQATT, CDR2 SNEGSKA (reference sequence). The CDR3 loop spans 13 amino acids. The CDR3 DNA follows: TGCAGTGCTCGACAAAGCGAGAATGGAAAACTGTTTTTT. This encodes CSARQSENGKLFF.

The rearrangement uses TRBV7-2 and TRBJ2-7; TRBD1 matches 8 bases. The V segment lost 4 bases and the J segment 1 base; nucleotides outside the gene matches: 9. Germline V gene data show CDR1 as SGHTA and CDR2 as FQGNSA. This CDR3 is built from 16 residues. In nucleotides, the CDR3 is TGTGCCAGCAGCTCGTATGGGACAGGCTTTTCCTACGAGCAGTACTTC. It encodes CASSSYGTGFSYEQYF. Looking up the rest from reference TRBV7-2 and TRBJ2-7 gives the full variable domain: GAGVSQSPSNKVTEKGKDVELRCDPISGHTALYWYRQSLGQGLEFLIYFQGNSAPDKSGLPSDRFSAERTGGSVSTLTIQRTQQEDSAVYLCASSSYGTGFSYEQYFGPGTRLTVT.

The sample holds a few counts of this clonotype. This chain links TRBV10-3 with TRBJ2-7, with TRBD2 matching over 9 bases. Germline V gene data show CDR1 as ENHRY and CDR2 as SYGVKD. There are 14 residues in the CDR3. Trimming at V came to 5 bases and at J to 6 bases, leaving 8 bases not matched to a gene. The CDR3 region is CAISHSGSQGEQYF. Here the CDR3 DNA reads TGTGCCATCAGTCATAGCGGGAGCCAGGGCGAGCAGTACTTC.

This clonotype was counted only a few times. The gene calls are TRBV20-1 and TRBJ1-5; 7 bases agree with TRBD1. The CDR3 is made up of 16 amino acids. In germline, CDR1 is DFQATT, CDR2 SNEGSKA (reference sequence). The J segment lost 7 bases and the V segment lost 5 bases, leaving 17 bases of the junction unmatched. The CDR3 spells CSAGSLQGSGEQPQHF. The CDR3 nucleotides are TGCAGTGCTGGGAGCTTACAGGGGTCGGGTGAACAGCCCCAGCATTTT.

The chain combines TRBV6-6 with TRBJ2-7; 8 bases align to TRBD2. V was clipped by 6 bases and J by 2 bases; unmatched bases: 12. The CDR3 totals 16 residues. Germline lookup yields CDR1 MNHNY and CDR2 SVGAGI (reference sequence). The chain's CDR3 is CASREKWAGGTYEQYF. CDR3 sequence (DNA): TGTGCCAGCAGGGAAAAGTGGGCGGGAGGCACCTACGAGCAGTACTTC.

This clonotype was observed many times. The rearrangement uses TRBV20-1 and TRBJ1-2, with 9 bases lining up with TRBD1. Germline CDR1 DFQATT, CDR2 SNEGSKA (reference sequence). This CDR3 is 16 amino acids long. Germline trimming cut 1 base from V and 3 bases from J; bases unmatched to any gene: 9. DNA of the CDR3: TGCAGTGCTAGAGCTATTTCGGGACAGGGTGACTATGGCTACACCTTC. Amino acids: CSARAISGQGDYGYTF.

V and J are TRBV20-1 and TRBJ1-6, with no clear D. The CDR3 runs to 13 residues. Deletions cut 0 bases from V and 6 bases from J, with 6 bases between. From germline, CDR1 is DFQATT and CDR2 SNEGSKA (reference sequence). CDR3 coding DNA: TGCAGTGCTAGAGACGTGGGTAATTCACCCCTCCACTTT. Its protein product is CSARDVGNSPLHF.

The CDR3 sequence is CSVEGSRAATNYGYTF. The CDR3 coding sequence is TGCAGCGTTGAAGGTAGTAGGGCCGCAACTAACTATGGCTACACCTTC. The chain joins TRBV29-1 to TRBJ1-2, with D unresolved. The CDR3 spans 16 residues. V was cut by 1 base and J by 0 bases, with 15 bases left in between. Germline-derived CDR1 and CDR2 are SQVTM and ANQGSEA.

The V and J genes are TRBV30 and TRBJ1-5; a weak D match, TRBD1 (5 bases). CDR3 length: 14 residues. Germline CDR1 reads GTSNPN; CDR2 reads SVGIG (reference sequence). The V gene lost 3 bases and the J gene lost 0 bases, with 9 bases spanning the gap. The CDR3 nucleotides are TGTGCCTGGAGCCAAGGGGTTAGCAATCAGCCCCAGCATTTT. Translated, it gives CAWSQGVSNQPQHF.

The rearrangement links TRBV7-2 to TRBJ2-1; 11 bases line up with TRBD2. The CDR3 has 18 amino acids. V trimming: 4 bases; J trimming: 6 bases; junction bases outside the gene matches: 14. Germline CDR1 is SGHTA and CDR2 is FQGNSA. CDR3 residues: CASSSQTETSGDTNEQFF. The CDR3, as DNA: TGTGCCAGCAGCTCCCAAACCGAGACTAGCGGGGATACCAATGAGCAGTTCTTC.

This clonotype was detected a few times. The J gene is TRBJ2-3, the V gene TRBV7-8; 9 bases line up with TRBD2. Germline V gene lookup returns CDR1 SGHVS and CDR2 FQNEAQ. The CDR3 covers 14 residues. J lost 5 bases, V lost 8 bases, and 8 bases had no gene match. CDR3 in amino acids: CASGGRAGGDTQYF. The CDR3 region has the DNA TGTGCCAGCGGGGGCCGAGCGGGAGGAGATACGCAGTATTTT.

As for this clonotype: A single base separates this from a much larger clone, so it may be a read error. The chain recombines TRBV7-2 with TRBJ2-5; D gene unclear. The CDR3 runs to 13 residues. Germline assignment: CDR1 SGHTA and CDR2 FQGNSA. CDR3 sequence reads: CASTPADHETQYF. Here the CDR3 DNA reads TGTGCCAGCACACCTGCGGACCATGAGACCCAGTACTTC.

This clonotype was found once. The chain couples TRBV9 to TRBJ2-1; possible D gene TRBD1, 6 bases. Germline V gene sequence: CDR1 SGDLS, CDR2 YYNGEE. The CDR3 extends over 15 amino acids. The V and J ends lost 3 bases and 3 bases respectively, with 13 bases between them. CDR3 loop: CASSGRDRNYNEQFF. CDR3 sequence (DNA): TGTGCCAGCAGCGGAAGAGACAGGAACTACAATGAGCAGTTCTTC.

This clonotype appeared many times. The chain carries TRBV4-1 and TRBJ2-1, with a possible D match to TRBD2 (6 bases). Per the germline V gene, CDR1 is MGHRA and CDR2 is YSYEKL. The CDR3 runs 17 residues. V was pared by 0 bases and J by 3 bases, with 15 bases between. Here the CDR3 DNA reads TGCGCCAGCAGCCAAGATCTACCGGGAGCGAGCTACAATGAGCAGTTCTTC. Amino acids: CASSQDLPGASYNEQFF.

The chain recombines TRBV11-2 with TRBJ2-1; 11 bases line up with TRBD2. The CDR3 spans 17 residues. CDR1 and CDR2 from the germline V gene are SGHAT and FQNNGV. The junction had 12 bases not matched to a gene; V was cut back by 0 bases and J by 11 bases. This CDR3 is CASSLEVTLAGGWKQFF. The DNA of the CDR3 is TGTGCCAGCAGCTTAGAAGTGACGCTAGCGGGAGGATGGAAGCAGTTCTTC. The entire variable domain, with the rest obtained from reference TRBV11-2 and TRBJ2-1, is as follows: EAGVAQSPRYKIIEKRQSVAFWCNPISGHATLYWYQQILGQGPKLLIQFQNNGVVDDSQLPKDRFSAERLKGVDSTLKIQPAKLEDSAVYLCASSLEVTLAGGWKQFFGPGTRLTVL.